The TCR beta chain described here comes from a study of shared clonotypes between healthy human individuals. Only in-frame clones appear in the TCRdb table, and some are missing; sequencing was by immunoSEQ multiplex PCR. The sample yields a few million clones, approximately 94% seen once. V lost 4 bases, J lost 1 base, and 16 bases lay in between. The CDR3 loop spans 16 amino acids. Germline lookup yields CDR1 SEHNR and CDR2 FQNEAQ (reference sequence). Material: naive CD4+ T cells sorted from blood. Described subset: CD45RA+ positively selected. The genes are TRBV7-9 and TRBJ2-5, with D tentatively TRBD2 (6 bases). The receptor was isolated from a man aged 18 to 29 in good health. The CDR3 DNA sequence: TGTGCCAGCAGCTCACTCGGGTCGGGGGTCCAAGAGACCCAGTACTTC. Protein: CASSSLGSGVQETQYF.